This paragraph reports one TCR beta chain. The CDR3 length is 13 residues. Trimming took 6 bases from V and 9 from J; bases not matched to a gene: 9. This entry is derived from a study of blood T cell repertoires in COVID-19. Study context: The United States, Italy and Spain were the sources of the acute and convalescent COVID-19 samples. In each case, the material was cDNA or gDNA derived from T cells, B-cell-depleted T cells, or PBMCs.

Authors' processing steps: The authors estimated nucleated cell counts from reference gene primer amplification. Measured with immunoSEQ multiplex PCR; TCRdb has only the in-frame clones, and not every one. That table gives V, J and clone size, and the DNA gave D and trimming. The sample lists around 100,000 clones; around four fifths were seen once. V and J are TRBV12-3 or TRBV12-4 and TRBJ1-1; 8 bases are a match to TRBD1. Sequenced: peripheral blood. This receptor was identified in a man aged 45-65 years with active or convalescent COVID-19. DNA for the CDR3: TGTGCCAGCAGCCAAGGACAGGGTGTCCAAGCTTTCTTT. This gives the protein CASSQGQGVQAFF.